A single TCR beta chain is shown here with its context. The target antigen is unknown. This entry belongs to a study of cytomegalovirus exposure and HLA in healthy donors. Overall study findings and caveats: In vitro checks showed that three CMV-associated chains really do target CMV antigens.

The CDR3 has 15 amino acids. Germline CDR1 reads SGDLS; CDR2 reads YYNGEE. V shed 3 bases and J 7 bases; nucleotides not matched to a gene: 6. Amplification used 60 Vbeta primers and 13 Jbeta primers. Libraries were prepared by immunoSEQ multiplex PCR; TCRdb keeps only in-frame clonotypes and omits some of them. In the table there are some 110,000 clones, around 85% of which are singletons. The sequence came from a man younger than 40 in good health and CMV-seronegative. Sequencing input: PBMCs. The rearrangement joins TRBV9 to TRBJ1-6, with TRBD1 identical over 8 bases. In nucleotides, the CDR3 is TGTGCCAGCAGCGCCGGACAGGGCGGCAATTCACCCCTCCACTTT. Its protein product is CASSAGQGGNSPLHF.